This entry lists 5 T cell receptor beta chains sequenced from one sample in a study of control samples from healthy donors and cancer patients. The assay was immunoSEQ multiplex PCR, and TCRdb's table has in-frame clones only and misses some. This table has around 250,000 clones, approximately 80% appearing once. Material for sequencing was PBMCs. All receptors derive from a woman aged 60-70 years with lung cancer.

This sequence joins TRBV6-4 and TRBJ2-3; the D call may be TRBD1 or TRBD2 (5 bases each). Germline values: CDR1 MRHNA, CDR2 SNTAGT. The CDR3 spans 15 residues. V lost 2 bases and J 0 bases, leaving 9 bases between the germline ends. CDR3 coding DNA: TGTGCCAGCAGTGACGCTGGGGGAAGCACAGATACGCAGTATTTT. This gives the protein CASSDAGGSTDTQYF.

This clone has only a few counts. V is TRBV7-9 and J is TRBJ1-1; no definite D call. CDR1 and CDR2 from the germline V gene are SEHNR and FQNEAQ (reference sequence). The CDR3 is 14 amino acids. V was shortened by 5 bases and J by 3 bases, with 13 bases between the two germline ends. The CDR3, as DNA: TGTGCCAGCAGCCTGACCGCTTCGTACACTGAAGCTTTCTTT. Translating gives CASSLTASYTEAFF.

The V call is TRBV19, the J call TRBJ2-2; TRBD2 matches 7 bases. The CDR3 extends over 14 amino acids. CDR1 LNHDA and CDR2 SQIVND come from the germline V gene (reference sequence). The ends lost 9 bases at V and 3 bases at J; junction bases unmatched: 7. Written as DNA, the CDR3 is TGTGCCAGGATGGGCGGGAGAGACACCGGGGAGCTGTTTTTT. Protein: CARMGGRDTGELFF.

The chain is built from TRBV12-3 or TRBV12-4 and TRBJ1-1; D remains unclear. The CDR3 covers 12 residues. V lost 4 bases and J lost 4, with 7 bases in between. The CDR3 DNA follows: TGTGCCAGCAGTTCCCCTCCCACTGAAGCTTTCTTT. Translated, it gives CASSSPPTEAFF.

This rearrangement joins TRBV6-6 to TRBJ2-7; D is undetermined. Germline values: CDR1 MNHNY, CDR2 SVGAGI (reference sequence). V lost 6 bases and J 2 bases, leaving 17 bases between the germline ends. The CDR3 sequence is 15 residues long. CDR3 coding DNA: TGTGCCAGCAGCGTAGGCCTCTTACAAGCCTACGAGCAGTACTTC. Translation gives CASSVGLLQAYEQYF.